This T cell receptor beta chain was obtained from a study of cytomegalovirus exposure and HLA in healthy donors. Primers: 60 Vbeta forward and 13 Jbeta reverse. Profiling relied on immunoSEQ multiplex PCR, and the TCRdb table lists in-frame clones only, not all of them. This sample's clone table lists about 72,000 clones. The sequenced sample consisted of PBMCs. The source of this sequence is a man aged 40-50 years in good health and CMV-seronegative.

CDR3 loop: CAISESRTGGRYEQYF. For the CDR3, the DNA is TGTGCCATCAGTGAGTCGAGAACAGGGGGAAGATACGAGCAGTACTTC. The rearrangement uses TRBV10-3 and TRBJ2-7; 8 nucleotides match TRBD1. V lost 0 bases and J lost 4; bases outside the gene matches: 8. Germline V gene data show CDR1 as ENHRY and CDR2 as SYGVKD. The CDR3 runs 16 residues.